This T cell receptor (beta chain) was captured by sequencing in a study of blood T cell repertoires in COVID-19. Clones were read by immunoSEQ multiplex PCR, and TCRdb kept only the in-frame ones, dropping some. The sample holds more than 130,000 clones; approximately 90% are singletons and the top ten take 3.5% to 5.5%. V was cut by 4 bases and J by 7 bases, with 14 bases left in between. CDR1 and CDR2 (germline): SGHRS, YFSETQ. The CDR3 sequence is 14 residues long. The receptor comes from a middle-aged woman with acute or convalescent COVID-19. The sequenced material came from peripheral blood. The V and J genes are TRBV5-1 and TRBJ2-2; a weak D match, TRBD1 (6 bases). CDR3 sequence (DNA): TGCGCCAGCAGCAAGACAGGAACCGACGGGGAGCTGTTTTTT. Protein product: CASSKTGTDGELFF. The full variable domain, in which reference TRBV5-1 and TRBJ2-2 provide the parts outside the CDR3, is KAGVTQTPRYLIKTRGQQVTLSCSPISGHRSVSWYQQTPGQGLQFLFEYFSETQRNKGNFPGRFSGRQFSNSRSEMNVSTLELGDSALYLCASSKTGTDGELFFGEGSRLTVL.